One and the same sample provided the 23 T cell receptor beta chains below, sequenced in a study of shared clonotypes between healthy human individuals. Generated by immunoSEQ multiplex PCR, the TCRdb table keeps only in-frame clones and is missing some. Of some 660,000 clones in the sample, approximately 73% were seen once. Sequences were obtained from memory CD4+ T cells sorted from blood. Subset indicated: CD45RA-negative fraction. The receptors here all came from a woman in her 30s in good health.

The genes are TRBV30 and TRBJ1-4; D not certain. The germline CDR1 and CDR2 sequences are GTSNPN and SVGIG (reference sequence). This CDR3 comprises 15 residues. Deletions cut 1 base from V and 0 bases from J, with 9 bases between. CDR3 sequence (DNA): TGTGCCTGGAGTGCCTGGAGAGCAACTAATGAAAAACTGTTTTTT. It codes for CAWSAWRATNEKLFF.

The genes are TRBV29-1 and TRBJ1-1; D is unresolved. Trimming pared 4 bases from V and 2 bases from J, leaving 11 bases between. Germline V lookup: CDR1 SQVTM, CDR2 ANQGSEA. The CDR3 has 13 residues. The CDR3 nucleotides read TGCAGCGTTGTAGGCAGCGCAAACACTGAAGCTTTCTTT. This sequence encodes CSVVGSANTEAFF.

In this sample, this clone turned up a few times. J is TRBJ1-5 and V is TRBV28, with 11 nucleotides matching TRBD1. The CDR3 is 15 amino acids. Germline V CDR1 and CDR2: MDHEN, SYDVKM. V lost 5 bases, J lost 10 bases, and 10 bases stayed unmatched. CDR3 nucleotides: TGTGCCAGCAGTCCGGGACAGGGGGGGGTGGATCCCCAGCATTTT. Translation: CASSPGQGGVDPQHF.

The rearrangement links TRBV25-1 to TRBJ1-4; possible D gene TRBD1, 6 bases. This CDR3 is 18 amino acids long. Germline CDR1 MGHDK, CDR2 SYGVNS. V dropped 2 bases and J dropped 0 bases, with 16 bases sitting between them. The CDR3: CASSEALSRTATNEKLFF. The CDR3 DNA follows: TGTGCCAGCAGTGAAGCTCTCTCCCGGACAGCAACTAATGAAAAACTGTTTTTT.

The chain is built from TRBV28 and TRBJ2-3, with D possibly being TRBD1 (6 bases). The CDR3 totals 16 residues. V was shortened by 7 bases and J by 0 bases, with 17 bases between the two germline ends. Germline CDR1 reads MDHEN; CDR2 reads SYDVKM. For the CDR3, the DNA is TGTGCCAGCACCGATCCGACAGGTTCTAGCACAGATACGCAGTATTTT. It specifies CASTDPTGSSTDTQYF.

J is TRBJ2-5 and V is TRBV5-1, with 9 bases identical to TRBD1. From germline, CDR1 is SGHRS and CDR2 YFSETQ. V shed 1 base and J 1 base; nucleotides not matched to a gene: 5. The CDR3 is 16 amino acids. CDR3 in DNA: TGCGCCAGCAGCTTGATGGGACAGGGTCTCCAAGAGACCCAGTACTTC. Translating gives CASSLMGQGLQETQYF.

The rearrangement uses TRBV5-4 and TRBJ2-3, with D uncertain. CDR1 and CDR2 (germline): SGHNT, YYREEE (reference sequence). Trimming shortened V by 3 bases and J by 0 bases, and 8 bases separated the two germline ends. The CDR3 has 14 amino acids. The CDR3 coding sequence is TGTGCCAGCAGCTACGACTCAAGCACAGATACGCAGTATTTT. Residues: CASSYDSSTDTQYF.

The V call is TRBV4-1, the J call TRBJ2-2, with D possibly TRBD2 on 6 matching bases. Germline V CDR1 and CDR2: MGHRA, YSYEKL. The CDR3 is 18 amino acids. V lost 0 bases, J lost 0 bases, and 14 bases lay in between. The CDR3 nucleotides read TGCGCCAGCAGCCAAGAAAGACCTAGCGCGGCGAACACCGGGGAGCTGTTTTTT. It translates to CASSQERPSAANTGELFF.

CDR3 sequence: CAWRFTGQETQYF. In DNA, the CDR3 is TGTGCCTGGAGATTCACGGGCCAAGAGACCCAGTACTTC. The V gene is TRBV30, the J gene TRBJ2-5; D gene uncertain. The CDR3 loop spans 13 amino acids. Germline V lookup: CDR1 GTSNPN, CDR2 SVGIG (reference sequence). V lost 3 bases and J lost 1, with 9 bases in between.

The V and J genes are TRBV11-2 and TRBJ1-2; D ambiguous. Trimming pared 5 bases from V and 7 bases from J, leaving 11 bases between. In germline, CDR1 is SGHAT, CDR2 FQNNGV. There are 12 residues in the CDR3. In nucleotides, the CDR3 is TGTGCCAGCAGCCCTTCACGGGTTGGCTACACCTTC. It translates to CASSPSRVGYTF.

The rearrangement uses TRBV6-1 and TRBJ1-5, with D possibly being TRBD1 (5 bases). Germline CDR1 and CDR2: MNHNS and SASEGT. The germline V and J ends were trimmed by 7 bases and 1 base, with 11 bases remaining between them. This CDR3 has 14 amino acids. The CDR3, as DNA: TGTGCCAGCACGGGGGAAATCAGCAATCAGCCCCAGCATTTT. It codes for CASTGEISNQPQHF.

The rearrangement uses TRBV11-1 and TRBJ2-7, with 14 bases matching TRBD2. Germline CDR1 SGHAT, CDR2 FQDESV (reference sequence). The CDR3 loop spans 17 amino acids. V lost 4 bases and J lost 1; bases outside the gene matches: 6. CDR3 in amino acids: CASSSGLAGVVSYEQYF. The CDR3 coding sequence is TGTGCCAGCAGCTCGGGACTAGCGGGAGTTGTTTCCTACGAGCAGTACTTC.

The CDR3 DNA is TGTGCCAGCAGTTATCAACGGACTAGCGGGATCGGGGAGCAGTACTTC. Amino acid sequence: CASSYQRTSGIGEQYF. The J gene is TRBJ2-7, the V gene TRBV27, with 12 bases identical to TRBD2. Trimming took 4 bases from V and 7 from J; bases not matched to a gene: 11. The CDR3 extends over 16 amino acids. Germline V lookup: CDR1 MNHEY, CDR2 SMNVEV (reference sequence).

This clone has only a few counts. A read error may explain this, as a much larger clone is one base away. Other DNA sequences in this sample translate to the same CDR3. This chain joins TRBV10-1 and TRBJ2-3, with no clear D. Trimming removed 6 bases at V and 2 bases at J, with 3 bases between. CDR1 WNHNN and CDR2 SYGVQD come from the germline V gene (reference sequence). This CDR3 spans 11 amino acids. The CDR3 sequence is CASSDTDTQYF. In DNA form, the CDR3 reads TGCGCCAGCAGCGACACAGATACGCAGTATTTT.

The CDR3 DNA reads as TGTGCCAGCAGCCAATCAGGGGCCTCCAGTGGGGAGCTGTTTTTT. Encoded protein: CASSQSGASSGELFF. The chain links TRBV16 to TRBJ2-2; possibly TRBD1 for D (5 bases). Germline V lookup: CDR1 KGHSY, CDR2 FQNENV. This CDR3 contains 15 residues. V lost 0 bases, J lost 8 bases, and 13 bases lay in between.

As for this clone: A far larger clone is a single base away, which makes a read error likely. Different DNA sequences within this sample yield the same CDR3. The V and J genes are TRBV5-1 and TRBJ2-7; 7 nucleotides line up with TRBD2. The CDR3 spans 15 residues. Trimming took 4 bases from V and 11 from J; bases not matched to a gene: 18. Germline values: CDR1 SGHRS, CDR2 YFSETQ. CDR3 coding DNA: TGCGCCAGCAGCCCCATGGGGACTACCGCAGGGTCAGAGTACTTC. Translating it yields CASSPMGTTAGSEYF.

The CDR3, as DNA: TGTGCCATCAGGCGGGACAGCTCCTACAATGAGCAGTTCTTC. Translating it yields CAIRRDSSYNEQFF. This sequence joins TRBV10-3 and TRBJ2-1, with D possibly matching TRBD1 (7 bases). Germline CDR1 is ENHRY and CDR2 is SYGVKD. V lost 6 bases, J lost 0 bases, and 9 bases lay in between. CDR3 length equals 14 residues.

The chain has TRBV5-1 and TRBJ2-3; 7 nucleotides line up with TRBD2. CDR3 length: 14 residues. After removal of 2 bases from V and 1 base from J, the junction contained 1 base not matched to a gene. Germline V gene data show CDR1 as SGHRS and CDR2 as YFSETQ. The CDR3 loop is CASSLTSGTDTQYF. The DNA of the CDR3 is TGCGCCAGCAGCTTAACTAGCGGCACAGATACGCAGTATTTT.

The rearrangement joins TRBV28 to TRBJ2-3; 8 bases align to TRBD1. The CDR3 has 19 amino acids. The germline V gene encodes CDR1 MDHEN and CDR2 SYDVKM. The CDR3 reads CASAVPGQVGAASTDTQYF. The CDR3, as DNA: TGTGCGAGTGCTGTACCGGGACAGGTTGGAGCTGCTAGCACAGATACGCAGTATTTT.

The chain combines TRBV29-1 with TRBJ2-3; 8 bases line up with TRBD2. J lost 1 base, V lost 4 bases, and 4 bases had no gene match. The CDR3 extends over 14 amino acids. CDR1 is SQVTM and CDR2 is ANQGSEA in the germline V gene. This chain's CDR3 is CSVVLAGRTDTQYF. The CDR3 coding sequence is TGCAGCGTTGTATTAGCGGGGCGCACAGATACGCAGTATTTT.

The chain joins TRBV21-1 to TRBJ1-3; TRBD1, the table's D call, was not compared with the DNA. TRBV21-1 is tagged as a pseudogene. The CDR3 sequence is 15 residues long. CDR3 sequence (DNA): TGTGCCAGCAGCAAAGTGGACAAATCTGGAAACACCATATATTTT. It specifies CASSKVDKSGNTIYF.

The table lists this clone with a count of one. The gene calls are TRBV27 and TRBJ2-1, with 11 bases matching TRBD2. V trimming: 3 bases; J trimming: 6 bases; junction bases outside the gene matches: 7. The CDR3 sequence is 16 residues long. Germline values: CDR1 MNHEY, CDR2 SMNVEV (reference sequence). The CDR3 DNA reads TGTGCCAGCAGTTTGAGAACTAGCGGGAGCGGCAATGAGCAGTTCTTC. It yields the protein CASSLRTSGSGNEQFF.

The rearrangement links TRBV29-1 to TRBJ2-5; 9 positions agree with TRBD2. The end of the DNA is better explained by TRBJ2-7, so the J call may be wrong. The CDR3 is 16 amino acids. CDR1 SQVTM and CDR2 ANQGSEA come from the germline V gene. CDR3 protein: CSVGNGLALNSYEQYF. The CDR3 DNA follows: TGCAGCGTTGGAAACGGACTAGCGCTAAACTCCTACGAGCAGTACTTC.